The 8 T cell receptor beta chains below all came from one sample that was sequenced in a study of cytomegalovirus exposure and HLA in healthy donors. Using immunoSEQ multiplex PCR, the repertoire was profiled, and TCRdb retains in-frame clones only, with some absent. The sample has around 150,000 clones, approximately 96% seen once. The sample comprised PBMCs. The receptors come from a woman younger than 35 in good health and CMV-seronegative.

This rearrangement joins TRBV2 to TRBJ2-2; D may be TRBD1 (6 bases). CDR1 is SNHLY, CDR2 FYNNEI, per germline. Between the trimmed V and J ends, which lost 4 bases and 3 bases, there was a span of 12 bases. This CDR3 comprises 15 residues. CDR3 amino acids: CASSARAGDTGELFF. CDR3 DNA: TGTGCCAGCAGTGCTCGGGCAGGGGACACCGGGGAGCTGTTTTTT.

The J gene is TRBJ1-3, the V gene TRBV9, with D possibly being TRBD1 (5 bases). CDR1 and CDR2 (germline): SGDLS, YYNGEE. V lost 3 bases and J lost 4, with 14 bases in between. The CDR3 totals 15 residues. The CDR3 region has the DNA TGTGCCAGCAGCGCTGACCCAGGGTGGGGAAACACCATATATTTT. Protein sequence: CASSADPGWGNTIYF.

J is TRBJ2-1 and V is TRBV4-1; D is perhaps TRBD2 (6 bases). Germline V gene sequence: CDR1 MGHRA, CDR2 YSYEKL. CDR3 length: 14 residues. V lost 2 bases to trimming and J lost 6 bases, with 11 bases between them. The CDR3 loop reads CASSQWREANEQFF. The CDR3, as DNA: TGCGCCAGCAGCCAATGGAGGGAGGCCAATGAGCAGTTCTTC.

The chain is built from TRBV5-1 and TRBJ1-3; D is unresolved. Germline V gives CDR1 SGHRS, CDR2 YFSETQ. V was clipped by 1 base and J by 0 bases, with 8 bases between them. The CDR3 covers 15 residues. CDR3 amino acids: CASSLLGHSGNTIYF. CDR3 DNA: TGCGCCAGCAGCTTGTTGGGCCACTCTGGAAACACCATATATTTT.

The chain links TRBV5-4 to TRBJ2-1; tentative D call: TRBD2 (6 bases). CDR1 and CDR2 from the germline V gene are SGHNT and YYREEE (reference sequence). Between the trimmed V and J ends, which lost 3 bases and 5 bases, there was a span of 15 bases. The CDR3 runs 15 residues. CDR3 sequence (DNA): TGTGCCAGCAGCTACGGGACTGCAGTAGACAATGAGCAGTTCTTC. Translated: CASSYGTAVDNEQFF. The entire variable domain, with the rest obtained from reference TRBV5-4 and TRBJ2-1, is as follows: ETGVTQSPTHLIKTRGQQVTLRCSSQSGHNTVSWYQQALGQGPQFIFQYYREEENGRGNFPPRFSGLQFPNYSSELNVNALELDDSALYLCASSYGTAVDNEQFFGPGTRLTVL.

The chain links TRBV12-5 to TRBJ1-4, with D unresolved. The CDR3 is 13 amino acids. Trimming pared 2 bases from V and 7 bases from J, leaving 8 bases between. Germline assignment: CDR1 LGHNT and CDR2 FRNRAP. CDR3 coding DNA: TGTGCTAGTGGTTTGTTCGGAGGTGAAAAACTGTTTTTT. Amino acid sequence: CASGLFGGEKLFF.

This chain links TRBV19 with TRBJ1-1; 8 positions match TRBD1. V was pared by 1 base and J by 1 base, with 11 bases of the junction left unmatched. The CDR3 covers 18 residues. CDR1 LNHDA and CDR2 SQIVND come from the germline V gene (reference sequence). The CDR3 region has the DNA TGTGCCAGTAGTATAGTATGGCTATCCGGGACAGGGAACACTGAAGCTTTCTTT. Translated, it gives CASSIVWLSGTGNTEAFF.

This chain links TRBV5-1 with TRBJ2-5; 7 bases agree with TRBD2. The trim removed 2 bases at V and 5 bases at J, leaving 12 bases unmatched. Germline CDR1 and CDR2: SGHRS and YFSETQ. The CDR3 runs to 16 residues. The CDR3 reads CASSFGSGAGVETQYF. CDR3 DNA: TGCGCCAGCAGCTTCGGGAGCGGGGCCGGAGTGGAGACCCAGTACTTC.